This entry features one T cell receptor beta chain sequence. This sample was taken from a study of T cell changes during pregnancy in multiple sclerosis. Assay used: immunoSEQ multiplex PCR; TCRdb lists only in-frame clones, some missing. Here the sample spans tens of thousands of clones, about 92% being singletons. CDR1 MDHEN and CDR2 SYDVKM come from the germline V gene. The junction had 8 bases not matched to a gene; V was cut back by 6 bases and J by 2 bases. This CDR3 contains 16 residues. V gene TRBV28 combines with J gene TRBJ1-2; 11 bases agree with TRBD1. This receptor was obtained from a female donor with multiple sclerosis, enrolled in a pregnancy study. The sequencing here drew on CD4+ T cells from peripheral blood mononuclear cells, taken before pregnancy. The CDR3 region has the DNA TGTGCCAGCAGGCAATTTAGGACAGGGGGCAACTATGGCTACACCTTC. Its protein is CASRQFRTGGNYGYTF.